A single sample is the source of the 31 T cell receptor beta chains below, sequenced in a study of blood T cell repertoires in COVID-19. Produced via immunoSEQ multiplex PCR; TCRdb's table is partial and in-frame only. The sample lists about 330,000 clones, roughly 90% occurring once. The sample consisted of PBMCs or T cells enriched from blood (not recorded which). The receptors were sampled from a woman in her thirties who had recovered from COVID-19.

The rearrangement links TRBV7-9 to TRBJ2-2; 8 bases align to TRBD1. The CDR3 extends over 17 amino acids. The germline CDR1 and CDR2 sequences are SEHNR and FQNEAQ (reference sequence). V trimming: 2 bases; J trimming: 3 bases; junction bases outside the gene matches: 8. The CDR3, as DNA: TGTGCCAGCAGCTTAACCCCGCAGGGGGCATACACCGGGGAGCTGTTTTTT. It translates to CASSLTPQGAYTGELFF.

The chain combines TRBV7-2 with TRBJ1-2; D ambiguous. The CDR3 has 14 amino acids. V lost 1 base and J 5 bases, leaving 11 bases between the germline ends. Germline CDR1 SGHTA, CDR2 FQGNSA. CDR3 in amino acids: CASSLVSGRYGYTF. CDR3 nucleotides: TGTGCCAGCAGCTTAGTATCGGGTCGGTATGGCTACACCTTC.

The genes are TRBV27 and TRBJ2-3; D unresolved. The V gene lost 4 bases and the J gene lost 3 bases, with 5 bases spanning the gap. The CDR3 loop spans 12 amino acids. CDR1 MNHEY and CDR2 SMNVEV come from the germline V gene (reference sequence). The CDR3 protein is CASSSQTDTQYF. Written as DNA, the CDR3 is TGTGCCAGCAGTTCTCAGACAGATACGCAGTATTTT.

The count of this clone is one. The V call is TRBV2, the J call TRBJ2-1, with TRBD2 matching over 10 bases. This CDR3 has 14 residues. Per germline, CDR1 SNHLY and CDR2 FYNNEI. With V trimmed by 4 bases and J by 8 bases, 5 bases remained unmatched. The CDR3 region is CASSGASGSDEQFF. The DNA for the CDR3 is TGTGCCAGCAGTGGGGCTAGCGGGAGCGATGAGCAGTTCTTC. The full variable domain, in which reference TRBV2 and TRBJ2-1 provide the parts outside the CDR3, is EPEVTQTPSHQVTQMGQEVILRCVPISNHLYFYWYRQILGQKVEFLVSFYNNEISEKSEIFDDQFSVERPDGSNFTLKIRSTKLEDSAMYFCASSGASGSDEQFFGPGTRLTVL.

V gene TRBV9 combines with J gene TRBJ2-7; TRBD2 matches at 7 bases. The CDR3 loop spans 15 amino acids. With 4 bases clipped from V and 2 bases from J, the junction kept 9 bases outside the gene matches. Per the germline V gene, CDR1 is SGDLS and CDR2 is YYNGEE. The CDR3 DNA follows: TGTGCCAGCAGCCCCCGGGCTAGCGGAACCTACGAGCAGTACTTC. Protein product: CASSPRASGTYEQYF.

V gene TRBV5-5 combines with J gene TRBJ2-1; TRBD2 aligns across 16 bases. The CDR3 length is 17 residues. V shed 4 bases, J shed 8 bases, and the junction held 9 bases outside the gene matches. Germline V gives CDR1 SGHKS, CDR2 YYEKEE (reference sequence). In DNA form, the CDR3 reads TGTGCCAGCAGCCAACCGGGACTAGCGGGAGGGCCCCATGAGCAGTTCTTC. It encodes CASSQPGLAGGPHEQFF. The whole variable domain, filled in from reference TRBV5-5 and TRBJ2-1, reads DAGVTQSPTHLIKTRGQQVTLRCSPISGHKSVSWYQQVLGQGPQFIFQYYEKEERGRGNFPDRFSARQFPNYSSELNVNALLLGDSALYLCASSQPGLAGGPHEQFFGPGTRLTVL.

This clone has only a few counts. The chain employs TRBV28 and TRBJ2-7, with 8 bases fitting TRBD2. The V and J ends lost 9 bases and 1 base, in that order; junction bases with no gene match: 11. Germline V gene sequence: CDR1 MDHEN, CDR2 SYDVKM. The CDR3 is 15 residues long. Here the CDR3 reads CASFTSGSLSYEQYF. DNA for the CDR3: TGTGCCAGTTTTACCAGCGGGAGTCTTTCCTACGAGCAGTACTTC.

The V call is TRBV5-6, the J call TRBJ1-1, with D unclear. Trimming stripped 5 bases from V and 3 bases from J, with 11 bases between. Germline assignment: CDR1 SGHDT and CDR2 YYEEEE. The CDR3 is 13 amino acids. The DNA of the CDR3 is TGTGCCAGCAGTCGACTGGTGGACACTGAAGCTTTCTTT. This encodes CASSRLVDTEAFF.

The V and J genes are TRBV15 and TRBJ1-5; TRBD1 matches at 8 bases. There are 14 residues in the CDR3. V lost 4 bases and J lost 7; bases outside the gene matches: 6. Looked up from germline, CDR1 is LNHNV and CDR2 is YYDKDF (reference sequence). CDR3 bases: TGTGCCACCAGCACCCAGGACAGGGCGCAGCCCCAGCATTTT. Protein sequence: CATSTQDRAQPQHF. Full variable domain (remainder filled in from reference TRBV15 and TRBJ1-5): DAMVIQNPRYQVTQFGKPVTLSCSQTLNHNVMYWYQQKSSQAPKLLFHYYDKDFNNEADTPDNFQSRRPNTSFCFLDIRSPGLGDTAMYLCATSTQDRAQPQHFGDGTRLSIL.

The V gene is TRBV11-3, the J gene TRBJ2-3; 8 bases match TRBD2. The CDR3 is 15 amino acids. The V segment lost 5 bases and the J segment 6 bases; nucleotides outside the gene matches: 10. CDR1 and CDR2 (germline): SGHNT, YENEEA. Here the CDR3 DNA reads TGTGCCAGCAGCCGGGGGGGGAGTATTCAGGATACGCAGTATTTT. Amino acids: CASSRGGSIQDTQYF.

The chain uses TRBV7-2 and TRBJ2-7; 10 bases fit TRBD1. Germline lookup yields CDR1 SGHTA and CDR2 FQGNSA. V lost 5 bases, J lost 5 bases, and 9 bases stayed unmatched. The CDR3 is made up of 15 amino acids. As DNA, the CDR3 is TGTGCCAGCAGCCCCTGGGGACAGGGGAGGGACGAGCAGTACTTC. This sequence encodes CASSPWGQGRDEQYF. Drawing the rest from reference TRBV7-2 and TRBJ2-7, the complete variable domain is GAGVSQSPSNKVTEKGKDVELRCDPISGHTALYWYRQSLGQGLEFLIYFQGNSAPDKSGLPSDRFSAERTGGSVSTLTIQRTQQEDSAVYLCASSPWGQGRDEQYFGPGTRLTVT.

This sequence joins TRBV7-9 and TRBJ2-7; 7 nucleotides agree with TRBD2. The junction had 14 bases not matched to a gene; V was cut back by 5 bases and J by 4 bases. Germline CDR1 and CDR2: SEHNR and FQNEAQ (reference sequence). The CDR3 covers 16 residues. DNA for the CDR3: TGTGCCAGCAGCCTTGGACCGGGACTAAGGGCTTACGAGCAGTACTTC. This sequence encodes CASSLGPGLRAYEQYF.

V is TRBV4-1 and J is TRBJ1-5; unclear D gene. The CDR3 sequence is 14 residues long. Germline V gene data show CDR1 as MGHRA and CDR2 as YSYEKL. The V and J ends lost 0 bases and 4 bases respectively, with 7 bases between them. The CDR3 DNA follows: TGCGCCAGCAGCCAAGAGAGGTCTAATCAGCCCCAGCATTTT. This encodes CASSQERSNQPQHF.

CDR3 protein: CASLRVNTEAFF. The CDR3, as DNA: TGTGCCAGCCTTCGAGTGAACACTGAAGCTTTCTTT. The V call is TRBV2, the J call TRBJ1-1; no definite D call. Germline V CDR1 and CDR2: SNHLY, FYNNEI. V was clipped by 8 bases and J by 0 bases, with 7 bases between them. This CDR3 spans 12 amino acids.

The chain carries TRBV7-3 and TRBJ2-1; 7 bases align to TRBD2. The ends lost 1 base at V and 8 bases at J; junction bases unmatched: 11. Per germline, CDR1 SGHTA and CDR2 FQGTGA. CDR3 length: 16 residues. CDR3 sequence reads: CASSLRGDYTTDEQFF. The CDR3 bases are TGTGCCAGCAGCTTAAGAGGGGACTACACCACGGATGAGCAGTTCTTC.

This sequence joins TRBV5-4 and TRBJ2-7; D may be TRBD1 (6 bases). Trimming left V 4 bases short and J 2 bases short, with 10 bases between. The CDR3 covers 13 residues. Germline assignment: CDR1 SGHNT and CDR2 YYREEE (reference sequence). The CDR3 region is CASSRTATYEQYF. The CDR3 coding sequence is TGTGCCAGCAGCAGGACAGCCACCTACGAGCAGTACTTC.

This CDR3 reads CASSLGWGPTNTGELFF. The CDR3 DNA reads as TGTGCCAGCAGCTTAGGGTGGGGGCCTACGAACACCGGGGAGCTGTTTTTT. The J gene is TRBJ2-2, the V gene TRBV7-3, with D perhaps TRBD1 (6 bases). V was shortened by 2 bases and J by 0 bases, with 13 bases between the two germline ends. The CDR3 loop spans 17 amino acids. Per germline, CDR1 SGHTA and CDR2 FQGTGA.

The chain couples TRBV6-5 to TRBJ2-7, with 7 bases identical to TRBD2. In germline, CDR1 is MNHEY, CDR2 SVGAGI. CDR3 size: 14 residues. J was trimmed by 3 bases and V by 8 bases; bases with no gene match: 10. The CDR3 protein is CASGISGGLYEQYF. The CDR3, as DNA: TGTGCCAGCGGTATTTCGGGGGGACTCTACGAGCAGTACTTC.

The chain links TRBV11-2 to TRBJ2-7; D is perhaps TRBD1 (5 bases). Between the trimmed V and J ends, which lost 2 bases and 7 bases, there was a span of 15 bases. CDR1 and CDR2 (germline): SGHAT, FQNNGV. CDR3 length: 14 amino acids. CDR3 in DNA: TGTGCCAGCAGCTTAACTATGGGGCCGTGGGAGCAGTACTTC. It translates to CASSLTMGPWEQYF.

A single count supports this clone. The chain has TRBV21-1 and TRBJ2-7; TRBD1 is the table's D call, not checked against the DNA. TRBV21-1 is a pseudogene. CDR3 length: 14 amino acids. The CDR3 DNA follows: TGTGCCAGCAGCAAAGTGACAGCTTCCTACGAGCAGTACTTC. Translation gives CASSKVTASYEQYF.

The V and J genes are TRBV28 and TRBJ1-4; D ambiguous. Germline V gene sequence: CDR1 MDHEN, CDR2 SYDVKM. The CDR3 is 16 residues long. The V end lost 3 bases, the J end lost 4 bases, and 15 bases lay between the germline ends. The CDR3 region is CASSLGLNSYNEKLFF. CDR3 coding DNA: TGTGCCAGCAGTTTGGGTCTCAACAGTTATAATGAAAAACTGTTTTTT.

V and J are TRBV7-3 and TRBJ2-1; tentative D call: TRBD1 (6 bases). This CDR3 has 13 amino acids. Germline CDR1 SGHTA, CDR2 FQGTGA. Trimming stripped 5 bases from V and 8 bases from J, with 13 bases between. As DNA, the CDR3 is TGTGCCAGCAGCCCACCTACAGGGTATGAGCAGTTCTTC. Amino acids: CASSPPTGYEQFF. Supplemented by reference TRBV7-3 and TRBJ2-1, the full variable domain reads GAGVSQTPSNKVTEKGKYVELRCDPISGHTALYWYRQSLGQGPEFLIYFQGTGAADDSGLPNDRFFAVRPEGSVSTLKIQRTERGDSAVYLCASSPPTGYEQFFGPGTRLTVL.

The chain uses TRBV5-1 and TRBJ2-1; 10 nucleotides agree with TRBD2. This CDR3 has 16 amino acids. The trim removed 2 bases at V and 4 bases at J, leaving 6 bases unmatched. The V gene's germline CDR1 is SGHRS and CDR2 YFSETQ. The CDR3 nucleotides are TGCGCCAGCAGCTTCCTGACTAGCGGGCAGTACAATGAGCAGTTCTTC. Residues: CASSFLTSGQYNEQFF.

The J gene is TRBJ2-7, the V gene TRBV4-1; TRBD2 matches at 11 bases. The CDR3 totals 16 residues. The junction had 8 bases not matched to a gene; V was cut back by 4 bases and J by 3 bases. CDR1 is MGHRA and CDR2 is YSYEKL in the germline V gene. The CDR3 DNA reads TGCGCCAGCAGCCCAGGTCTAGCGGGAGGCGGCTACGAGCAGTACTTC. This gives the protein CASSPGLAGGGYEQYF.

DNA for the CDR3: TGTGCCAGCAGCTTCTTGCCGGGACAGGGGTCGTGGAGTGGAAACACCATATATTTT. It codes for CASSFLPGQGSWSGNTIYF. J is TRBJ1-3 and V is TRBV5-5; 10 nucleotides align to TRBD1. Germline values: CDR1 SGHKS, CDR2 YYEKEE (reference sequence). Unmatched junction bases numbered 14, after V lost 2 bases and J lost 3 bases. The CDR3 is 19 residues long.

The chain recombines TRBV5-1 with TRBJ1-5; 7 bases are shared with TRBD1. Per the germline V gene, CDR1 is SGHRS and CDR2 is YFSETQ. There are 14 residues in the CDR3. The V and J ends lost 3 bases and 3 bases, in that order; junction bases with no gene match: 3. In nucleotides, the CDR3 is TGCGCCAGCAGCTCAGGGACAGACAATCAGCCCCAGCATTTT. This codes for CASSSGTDNQPQHF.

This clone has only a few counts. The genes are TRBV7-9 and TRBJ2-7; TRBD1 aligns across 7 bases. The CDR3 consists of 14 residues. V shed 3 bases, J shed 1 base, and the junction held 3 bases outside the gene matches. Germline-derived CDR1 and CDR2 are SEHNR and FQNEAQ (reference sequence). The CDR3 sequence: CASSLGTASYEQYF. The CDR3 region has the DNA TGTGCCAGCAGCTTGGGGACAGCTTCCTACGAGCAGTACTTC.

The V and J genes are TRBV11-3 and TRBJ2-7; D remains unclear. The CDR3 covers 13 residues. Germline V gene lookup returns CDR1 SGHNT and CDR2 YENEEA. With 4 bases removed from V and 3 bases from J, the gap between germline ends came to 10 bases. DNA for the CDR3: TGTGCCAGCAGCTCCTCCGACAACTACGAGCAGTACTTC. The encoded protein is CASSSSDNYEQYF.

The chain has TRBV29-1 and TRBJ1-5; 9 nucleotides agree with TRBD1. CDR1 and CDR2 from the germline V gene are SQVTM and ANQGSEA. The CDR3 has 13 amino acids. Losses at the gene ends were 4 bases for V and 7 bases for J; bases not matched to a gene: 5. The CDR3 region is CSVGQGELQPQHF. CDR3 sequence (DNA): TGCAGCGTTGGACAGGGGGAATTACAGCCCCAGCATTTT.

This clone was recorded many times. The chain is built from TRBV24-1 and TRBJ2-7, with a possible D match to TRBD2 (6 bases). This CDR3 is built from 11 residues. Germline V gene lookup returns CDR1 KGHDR and CDR2 SFDVKD. V was trimmed by 12 bases and J by 4 bases, leaving 12 bases between them. The CDR3 sequence: CAAGDSYEQYF. The CDR3 region has the DNA TGTGCCGCCGGGGACTCATACGAGCAGTACTTC.

The rearrangement links TRBV28 to TRBJ2-7; 8 nucleotides line up with TRBD1. Germline V gene sequence: CDR1 MDHEN, CDR2 SYDVKM. This CDR3 is 12 amino acids long. Trimming took 5 bases from V and 7 from J; bases not matched to a gene: 4. This CDR3 reads CASSTGGWEQYF. The CDR3 nucleotides read TGTGCCAGCAGTACAGGGGGGTGGGAGCAGTACTTC.